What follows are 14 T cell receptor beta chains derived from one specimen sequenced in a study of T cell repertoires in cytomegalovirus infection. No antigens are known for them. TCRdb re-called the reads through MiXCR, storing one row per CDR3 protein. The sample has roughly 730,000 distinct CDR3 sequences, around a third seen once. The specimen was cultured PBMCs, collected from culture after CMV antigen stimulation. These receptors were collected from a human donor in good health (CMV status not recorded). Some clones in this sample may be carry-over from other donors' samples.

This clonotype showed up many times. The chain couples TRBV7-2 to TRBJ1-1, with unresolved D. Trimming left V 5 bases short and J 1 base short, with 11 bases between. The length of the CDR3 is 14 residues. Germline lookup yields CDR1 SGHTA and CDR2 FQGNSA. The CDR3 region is CASSQYTRNTEAFF. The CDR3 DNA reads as TGTGCCAGCAGCCAATATACACGGAACACTGAAGCTTTCTTT.

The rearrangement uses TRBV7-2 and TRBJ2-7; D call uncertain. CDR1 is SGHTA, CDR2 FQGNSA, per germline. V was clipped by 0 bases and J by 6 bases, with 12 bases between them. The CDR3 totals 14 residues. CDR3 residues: CASSLAALPSEQYF. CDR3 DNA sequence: TGTGCCAGCAGCTTAGCCGCCCTTCCGTCCGAGCAGTACTTC.

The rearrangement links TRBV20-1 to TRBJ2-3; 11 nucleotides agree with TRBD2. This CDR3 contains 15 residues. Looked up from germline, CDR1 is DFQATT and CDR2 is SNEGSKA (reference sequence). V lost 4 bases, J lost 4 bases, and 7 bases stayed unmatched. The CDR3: CSATRGLAVPDTQYF. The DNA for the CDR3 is TGCAGTGCTACACGGGGACTAGCGGTTCCAGATACGCAGTATTTT.

DNA of the CDR3: TGTGCCAGCAGTTCCCATAGCGGGGGGACCAATGAGCAGTTCTTC. Its protein product is CASSSHSGGTNEQFF. The J gene is TRBJ2-1, the V gene TRBV12-3 or TRBV12-4, with 10 bases aligning to TRBD2. CDR3 length: 15 residues. Trimming took 4 bases from V and 6 from J; bases not matched to a gene: 6.

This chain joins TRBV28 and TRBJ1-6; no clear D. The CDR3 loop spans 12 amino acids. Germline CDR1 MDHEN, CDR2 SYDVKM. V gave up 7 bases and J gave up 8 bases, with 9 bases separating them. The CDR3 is CASTMRDSPLHF. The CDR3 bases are TGTGCCAGCACGATGCGGGATTCACCCCTCCACTTT.

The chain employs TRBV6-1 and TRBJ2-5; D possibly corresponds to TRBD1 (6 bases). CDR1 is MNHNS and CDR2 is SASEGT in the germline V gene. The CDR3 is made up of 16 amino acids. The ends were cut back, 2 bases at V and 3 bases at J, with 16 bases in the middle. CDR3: CASSEWMGADEETQYF. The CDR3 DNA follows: TGTGCCAGCAGTGAATGGATGGGGGCGGACGAAGAGACCCAGTACTTC.

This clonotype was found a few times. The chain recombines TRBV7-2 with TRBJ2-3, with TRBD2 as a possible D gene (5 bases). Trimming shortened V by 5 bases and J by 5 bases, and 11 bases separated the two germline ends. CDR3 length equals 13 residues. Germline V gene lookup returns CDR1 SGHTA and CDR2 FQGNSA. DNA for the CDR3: TGTGCCAGCAGCCGTTCGCGGGTAGATACGCAGTATTTT. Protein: CASSRSRVDTQYF.

In DNA form, the CDR3 reads TGCAGTGCTAGAGGTAGCGGGAGGGCCTGGTCCTACAATGAGCAGTTCTTC. Amino acids: CSARGSGRAWSYNEQFF. This chain connects TRBV20-1 to TRBJ2-1; 11 nucleotides line up with TRBD2. V lost 1 base, J lost 1 base, and 6 bases stayed unmatched. In germline, CDR1 is DFQATT, CDR2 SNEGSKA (reference sequence). CDR3 length equals 17 residues.

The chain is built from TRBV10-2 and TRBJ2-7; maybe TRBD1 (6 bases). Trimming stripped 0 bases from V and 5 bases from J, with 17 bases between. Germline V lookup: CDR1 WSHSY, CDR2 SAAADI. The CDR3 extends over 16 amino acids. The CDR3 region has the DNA TGCGCCAGCAGTGAGTCTACCCCAGGGGTTTTGAACGAGCAGTACTTC. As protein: CASSESTPGVLNEQYF.

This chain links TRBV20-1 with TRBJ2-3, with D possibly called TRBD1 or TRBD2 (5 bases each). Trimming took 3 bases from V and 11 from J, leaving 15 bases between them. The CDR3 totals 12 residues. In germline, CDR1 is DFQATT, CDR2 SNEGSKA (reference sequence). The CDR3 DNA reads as TGCAGTGCTAGCCGGGACCCCGATGGGCAGTATTTT. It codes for CSASRDPDGQYF.

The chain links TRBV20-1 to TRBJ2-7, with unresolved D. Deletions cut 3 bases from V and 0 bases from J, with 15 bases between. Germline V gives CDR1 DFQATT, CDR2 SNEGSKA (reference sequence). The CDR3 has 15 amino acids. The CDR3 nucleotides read TGCAGTGCTAGTAGCCGACATATCAGCTCCTACGAGCAGTACTTC. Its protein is CSASSRHISSYEQYF.

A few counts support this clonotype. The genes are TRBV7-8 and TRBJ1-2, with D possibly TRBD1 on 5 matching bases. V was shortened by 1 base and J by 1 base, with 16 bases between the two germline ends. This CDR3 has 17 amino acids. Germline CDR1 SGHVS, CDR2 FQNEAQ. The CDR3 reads CASSLVFLGRVNYGYTF. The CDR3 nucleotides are TGTGCCAGCAGCTTAGTTTTTTTGGGACGCGTTAACTATGGCTACACCTTC.

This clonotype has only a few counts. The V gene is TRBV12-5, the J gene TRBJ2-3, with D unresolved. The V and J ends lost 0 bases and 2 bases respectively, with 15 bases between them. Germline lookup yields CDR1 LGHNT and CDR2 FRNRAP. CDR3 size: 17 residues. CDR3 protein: CASGLVHPVSNTDTQYF. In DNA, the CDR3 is TGTGCTAGTGGTTTGGTACATCCTGTCTCAAACACAGATACGCAGTATTTT.

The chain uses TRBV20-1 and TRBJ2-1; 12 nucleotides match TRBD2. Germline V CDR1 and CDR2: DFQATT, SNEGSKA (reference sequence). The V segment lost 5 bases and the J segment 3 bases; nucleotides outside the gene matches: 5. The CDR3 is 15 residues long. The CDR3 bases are TGCAGTGCTGGGAAGGGACTAGCGGGCTACAATGAGCAGTTCTTC. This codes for CSAGKGLAGYNEQFF.